In this sample, the clone carrying this TCR beta chain turned up many times. Its antigen is still unknown. The sample belongs to a study of CD8 T cells in ankylosing spondylitis. Regarding the study as a whole: Some motif variants were previously reported in reactive arthritis synovial fluid and blood. Researchers reportedly found disease-linked clones significantly enriched in matched ankylosing spondylitis synovial fluid. For ankylosing spondylitis blood, a TCR beta motif of several highly homologous variants appeared characteristic.

CDR3 length: 14 residues. In germline, CDR1 is SGHRS, CDR2 YFSETQ. The V segment lost 8 bases and the J segment 0 bases; nucleotides outside the gene matches: 4. TCRdb independently ran MiXCR on the 5' RACE reads; one entry per CDR3 protein. The sample carries approximately 250,000 distinct CDR3 sequences, more than 9% recorded once. The receptor was derived from a male donor with ankylosing spondylitis or in good health (not recorded which). The source material was blood, either unsorted or a sorted T cell fraction (not recorded which). This chain connects TRBV5-1 to TRBJ2-3; 9 positions agree with TRBD2. In nucleotides, the CDR3 is TGCGCCAGTATGACTAGCGGAAGCACAGATACGCAGTATTTT. It is translated as CASMTSGSTDTQYF.